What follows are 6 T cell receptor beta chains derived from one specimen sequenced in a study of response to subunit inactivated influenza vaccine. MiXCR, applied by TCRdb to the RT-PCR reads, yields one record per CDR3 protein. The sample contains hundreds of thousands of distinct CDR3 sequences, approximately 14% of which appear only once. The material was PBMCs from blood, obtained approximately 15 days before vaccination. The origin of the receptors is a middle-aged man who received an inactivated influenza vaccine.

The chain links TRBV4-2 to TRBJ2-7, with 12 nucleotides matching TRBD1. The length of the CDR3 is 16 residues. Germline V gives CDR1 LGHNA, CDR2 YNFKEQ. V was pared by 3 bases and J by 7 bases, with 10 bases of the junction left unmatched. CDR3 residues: CASSHSEGQGAREQYF. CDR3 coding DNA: TGTGCCAGCAGCCATTCCGAGGGACAGGGGGCGAGGGAGCAGTACTTC.

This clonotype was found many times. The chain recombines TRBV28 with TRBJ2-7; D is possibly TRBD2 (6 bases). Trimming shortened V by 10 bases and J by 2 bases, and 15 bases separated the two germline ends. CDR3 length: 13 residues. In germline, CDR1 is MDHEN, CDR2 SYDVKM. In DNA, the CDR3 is TGTGCCACCACCCGGGACTTGCCCTACGAGCAGTACTTC. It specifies CATTRDLPYEQYF.

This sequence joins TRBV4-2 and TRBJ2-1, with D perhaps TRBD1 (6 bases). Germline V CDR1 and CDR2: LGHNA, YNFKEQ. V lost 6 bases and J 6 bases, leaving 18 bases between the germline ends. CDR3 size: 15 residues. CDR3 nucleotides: TGTGCCAGCAGGGCTAGGGGGATGTTTAGCAATGAGCAGTTCTTC. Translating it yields CASRARGMFSNEQFF.

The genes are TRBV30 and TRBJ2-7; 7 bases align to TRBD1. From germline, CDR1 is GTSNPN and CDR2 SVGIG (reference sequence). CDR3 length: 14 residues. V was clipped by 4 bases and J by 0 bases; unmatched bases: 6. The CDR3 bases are TGTGCCTGGAAAAAACAGGGGAGCTCCTACGAGCAGTACTTC. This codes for CAWKKQGSSYEQYF.

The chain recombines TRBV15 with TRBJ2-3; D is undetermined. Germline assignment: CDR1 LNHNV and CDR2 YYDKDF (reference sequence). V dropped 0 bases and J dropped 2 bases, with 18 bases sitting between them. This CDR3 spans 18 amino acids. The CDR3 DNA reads TGTGCCACCAGCAGAGATTATTCGACTTTCCCGCCCACAGATACGCAGTATTTT. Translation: CATSRDYSTFPPTDTQYF. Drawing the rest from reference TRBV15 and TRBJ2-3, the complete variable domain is DAMVIQNPRYQVTQFGKPVTLSCSQTLNHNVMYWYQQKSSQAPKLLFHYYDKDFNNEADTPDNFQSRRPNTSFCFLDIRSPGLGDTAMYLCATSRDYSTFPPTDTQYFGPGTRLTVL.

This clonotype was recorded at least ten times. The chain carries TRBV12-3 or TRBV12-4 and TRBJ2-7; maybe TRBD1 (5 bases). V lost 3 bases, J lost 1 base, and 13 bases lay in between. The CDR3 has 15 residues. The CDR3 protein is CASSFQGAISYEQYF. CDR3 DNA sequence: TGTGCCAGCAGTTTTCAAGGGGCGATTTCCTACGAGCAGTACTTC.